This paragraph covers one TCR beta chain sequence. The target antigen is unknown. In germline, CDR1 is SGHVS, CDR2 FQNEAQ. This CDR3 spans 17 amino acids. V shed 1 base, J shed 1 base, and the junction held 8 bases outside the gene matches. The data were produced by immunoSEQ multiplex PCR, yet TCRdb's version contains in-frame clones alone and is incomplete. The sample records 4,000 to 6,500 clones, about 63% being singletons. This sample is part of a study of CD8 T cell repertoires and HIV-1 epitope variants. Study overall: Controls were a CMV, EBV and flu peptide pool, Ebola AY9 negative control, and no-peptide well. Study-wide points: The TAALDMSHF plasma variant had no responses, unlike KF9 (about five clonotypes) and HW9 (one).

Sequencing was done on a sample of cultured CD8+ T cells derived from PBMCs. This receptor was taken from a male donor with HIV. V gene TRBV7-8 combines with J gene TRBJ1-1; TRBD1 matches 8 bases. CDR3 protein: CASSLGLLDRGNTEAFF. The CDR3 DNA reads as TGTGCCAGCAGCTTAGGCCTCCTCGACAGGGGGAACACTGAAGCTTTCTTT. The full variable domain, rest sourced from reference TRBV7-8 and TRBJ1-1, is GAGVSQSPRYKVAKRGQDVALRCDPISGHVSLFWYQQALGQGPEFLTYFQNEAQLDKSGLPSDRFFAERPEGSVSTLKIQRTQQEDSAVYLCASSLGLLDRGNTEAFFGQGTRLTVV.